Presented here are 14 T cell receptor beta chains from one specimen sequenced in a study of blood T cells in healthy people across ages. Primed by a sample-barcoded 5' primer and a J-beta primer mix, a second PCR proceeded for about 6 to 11 cycles. MiXCR, run by TCRdb on the 5' RACE reads, gives a single entry per CDR3 protein. The sample has about 1,500,000 distinct CDR3 sequences, 28% seen once. The sequencing sample was made of blood. The receptor set was obtained from a woman aged 25-40 years in good health.

V is TRBV27 and J is TRBJ1-6, with D possibly TRBD1 on 6 matching bases. Germline V gives CDR1 MNHEY, CDR2 SMNVEV (reference sequence). The CDR3 has 15 amino acids. The ends were cut back, 8 bases at V and 0 bases at J, with 11 bases in the middle. CDR3 protein: CASQGTSSYNSPLHF. The CDR3 DNA is TGTGCCAGCCAGGGGACGAGCTCCTATAATTCACCCCTCCACTTT.

J is TRBJ2-3 and V is TRBV20-1; 7 bases align to TRBD2. Germline loops: CDR1 DFQATT, CDR2 SNEGSKA (reference sequence). This CDR3 has 14 amino acids. With 6 bases clipped from V and 4 bases from J, the junction kept 10 bases outside the gene matches. The CDR3 DNA reads as TGCAGTGCCGACGTGTCGGGGGGAGCAGATACGCAGTATTTT. This gives the protein CSADVSGGADTQYF.

The chain uses TRBV7-9 and TRBJ1-5; 9 nucleotides align to TRBD1. CDR1 and CDR2 from the germline V gene are SEHNR and FQNEAQ (reference sequence). The CDR3 is made up of 14 amino acids. The V and J ends lost 5 bases and 7 bases, in that order; junction bases with no gene match: 6. Here the CDR3 reads CASSPGTGFQPQHF. The CDR3 DNA reads as TGTGCCAGCAGCCCAGGGACAGGGTTCCAGCCCCAGCATTTT. Supplemented by reference TRBV7-9 and TRBJ1-5, the full variable domain reads DTGVSQNPRHKITKRGQNVTFRCDPISEHNRLYWYRQTLGQGPEFLTYFQNEAQLEKSRLLSDRFSAERPKGSFSTLEIQRTEQGDSAMYLCASSPGTGFQPQHFGDGTRLSIL.

This clonotype has a count of ten or more. This rearrangement joins TRBV5-1 to TRBJ2-5, with D possibly being TRBD1 or TRBD2 (5 bases each). There are 15 residues in the CDR3. Per the germline V gene, CDR1 is SGHRS and CDR2 is YFSETQ. Between the trimmed V and J ends, which lost 4 bases and 2 bases, there was a span of 15 bases. CDR3 loop: CASSPRGRTQETQYF. The CDR3 nucleotides read TGCGCCAGCAGCCCGAGGGGCCGGACACAAGAGACCCAGTACTTC.

The V gene is TRBV6-6, the J gene TRBJ2-1; tentative D call: TRBD2 (6 bases). The V gene lost 0 bases and the J gene lost 9 bases, with 9 bases spanning the gap. There are 13 residues in the CDR3. Germline V lookup: CDR1 MNHNY, CDR2 SVGAGI (reference sequence). The CDR3 DNA follows: TGTGCCAGCAGTTACTCGAGTAGCGGTGAGCAGTTCTTC. Translated: CASSYSSSGEQFF.

This clonotype was observed a few times. V is TRBV28 and J is TRBJ1-5; D is unclear. This CDR3 region has 15 residues. Trimming took off 3 bases at V and 2 bases at J, with 11 bases between the two ends. Per the germline V gene, CDR1 is MDHEN and CDR2 is SYDVKM. Written as DNA, the CDR3 is TGTGCCAGCAGTTTTTGGGGTGGTCGCAATCAGCCCCAGCATTTT. Protein product: CASSFWGGRNQPQHF.

The chain uses TRBV9 and TRBJ1-6; D gene ambiguous. V lost 7 bases to trimming and J lost 10 bases, with 21 bases between them. The CDR3 runs to 15 residues. Germline CDR1 SGDLS, CDR2 YYNGEE. CDR3 amino acids: CASGRSTISGSPLHF. The CDR3 bases are TGTGCCAGCGGACGGAGCACCATTTCCGGGTCACCCCTCCACTTT.

The chain is built from TRBV7-9 and TRBJ2-5; 15 nucleotides line up with TRBD2. The CDR3 is 16 residues long. V lost 6 bases, J lost 11 bases, and 13 bases stayed unmatched. Germline CDR1 SEHNR, CDR2 FQNEAQ (reference sequence). CDR3 protein: CASSSIRTSGRGEQYF. The CDR3 DNA sequence: TGTGCCAGCAGTTCTATCCGGACTAGCGGGAGGGGTGAGCAGTACTTC.

J is TRBJ2-1 and V is TRBV5-1, with 8 bases lining up with TRBD1. This CDR3 has 16 amino acids. Germline assignment: CDR1 SGHRS and CDR2 YFSETQ. V dropped 0 bases and J dropped 8; count of bases not matched to a gene: 10. In DNA form, the CDR3 reads TGCGCCAGCAGCTTGGAGCAGGGGGCCGGGATCGATGAGCAGTTCTTC. It yields the protein CASSLEQGAGIDEQFF.

This sequence joins TRBV15 and TRBJ1-2; no clear D gene. Germline V gene sequence: CDR1 LNHNV, CDR2 YYDKDF (reference sequence). V was pared by 5 bases and J by 4 bases, with 14 bases between. This CDR3 contains 14 residues. The CDR3: CATSLSGSSYGYTF. The CDR3 DNA follows: TGTGCCACCAGCCTCAGCGGTTCTTCCTATGGCTACACCTTC.

Points on this clonotype: At one end, the junction sequence differs from germline, possibly due to a read error. This chain links TRBV27 with TRBJ1-5, with D perhaps matching TRBD1 (6 bases). The CDR3 extends over 14 amino acids. Germline V gives CDR1 MNHEY, CDR2 SMNVEV (reference sequence). CDR3 coding DNA: TGCGCCAGCAGCTTGACAGGCGTCGGTCAGCCCCAGCATTTT. Encoded protein: CASSLTGVGQPQHF.

V and J are TRBV28 and TRBJ2-5, with 8 bases identical to TRBD2. V shed 3 bases, J shed 0 bases, and the junction held 6 bases outside the gene matches. This CDR3 region has 16 residues. The germline V gene encodes CDR1 MDHEN and CDR2 SYDVKM. CDR3: CASSFSGGRNQETQYF. In DNA form, the CDR3 reads TGTGCCAGCAGTTTCTCGGGGGGGCGAAACCAAGAGACCCAGTACTTC. The full variable domain, completed using reference TRBV28 and TRBJ2-5, is DVKVTQSSRYLVKRTGEKVFLECVQDMDHENMFWYRQDPGLGLRLIYFSYDVKMKEKGDIPEGYSVSREKKERFSLILESASTNQTSMYLCASSFSGGRNQETQYFGPGTRLLVL.

The rearrangement joins TRBV25-1 to TRBJ2-1; D is ambiguous. Trimming cost V 5 bases and J 0 bases, with 14 bases left between them. Germline V gene sequence: CDR1 MGHDK, CDR2 SYGVNS. This CDR3 region has 16 residues. Written as DNA, the CDR3 is TGTGCCAGCAGTAGTCTATCGGACGGCTCCTACAATGAGCAGTTCTTC. Residues: CASSSLSDGSYNEQFF.

A single count supports this clonotype. In nucleotides, the CDR3 is TGTGCCAGCAGCTTACGAGGGAGCGGTGAGCAGTTCTTC. It yields the protein CASSLRGSGEQFF. The rearrangement links TRBV7-3 to TRBJ2-1; D perhaps matches TRBD2 (5 bases). The V gene lost 2 bases and the J gene lost 9 bases, with 11 bases spanning the gap. Per the germline V gene, CDR1 is SGHTA and CDR2 is FQGTGA. The CDR3 length is 13 residues.